This T cell receptor (beta chain) was profiled in a study of blood T cell repertoires in COVID-19. At the level of the study: Spain, Italy and the United States supplied samples that represented acute and convalescent COVID-19. From T cells, B-cell-depleted T cells, or PBMCs came the material, which was cDNA or gDNA.

Per the original data handling: It was from reference gene primer amplification that nucleated cell counts were estimated. Assay used: immunoSEQ multiplex PCR; TCRdb lists only in-frame clones, some missing. The V and J calls and clone size come from that table; D and trimming were worked out from the DNA. The data hold roughly 150,000 clones, with about nine tenths observed a single time. This receptor was identified in a man aged 80 or over with acute or convalescent COVID-19. Sequenced input: peripheral blood.

The CDR3 reads CASSLTGHSGNTIYF. The DNA for the CDR3 is TGTGCCAGCAGTTTAACAGGGCACTCTGGAAACACCATATATTTT. The chain joins TRBV27 to TRBJ1-3; D perhaps matches TRBD1 (6 bases). The V end was cut by 2 bases, the J end by 0 bases, with 8 bases between. This CDR3 comprises 15 residues. Germline V CDR1 and CDR2: MNHEY, SMNVEV (reference sequence).